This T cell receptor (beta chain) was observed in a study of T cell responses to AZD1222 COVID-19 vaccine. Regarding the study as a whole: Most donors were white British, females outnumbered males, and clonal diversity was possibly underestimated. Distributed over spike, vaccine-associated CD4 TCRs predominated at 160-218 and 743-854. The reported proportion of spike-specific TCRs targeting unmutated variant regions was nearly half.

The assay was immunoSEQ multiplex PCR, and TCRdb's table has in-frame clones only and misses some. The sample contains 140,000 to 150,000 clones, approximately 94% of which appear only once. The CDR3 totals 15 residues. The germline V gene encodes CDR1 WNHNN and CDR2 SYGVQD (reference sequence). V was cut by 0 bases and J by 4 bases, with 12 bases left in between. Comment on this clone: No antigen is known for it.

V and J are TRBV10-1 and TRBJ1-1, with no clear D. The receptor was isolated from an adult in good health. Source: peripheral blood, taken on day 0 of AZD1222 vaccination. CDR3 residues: CASSESRDLFTEAFF. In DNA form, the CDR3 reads TGCGCCAGCAGTGAGTCAAGGGATCTCTTCACTGAAGCTTTCTTT.